The rows below give T cell receptor beta chains drawn from one sample of a study of molecular identifiers for immune sequencing clone quantification. TCRdb independently ran MiXCR on the PCR reads; one entry per CDR3 protein. The table lists 400,000 to 600,000 distinct CDR3 sequences, around 23% of them singletons. Sample: naive CD8+ T cells from blood, with Jurkat cell RNA spiked in. All receptors come from a human donor in good health. Some libraries in this study had Jurkat cell RNA spiked in. Each CDR3 is given with its conserved first and last residue. D genes are given only for firm matches. Not all rows give a size; the values are once, few, many and, for expanded clones, a class.

V	J	D	size	CDR3	DNA
TRBV7-9	TRBJ1-1	TRBD1	NA	CASSPRTQGVNTEAFF	TGTGCCAGCAGCCCAAGAACTCAGGGGGTGAACACTGAAGCTTTCTTT
TRBV20-1	TRBJ2-7	NA	few	CSAPQTWPPYEQYF	TGCAGTGCGCCCCAAACTTGGCCCCCCTACGAGCAGTACTTC
TRBV12-3/TRBV12-4	TRBJ2-3	NA	few	CASSLPSEGAQYF	TGTGCCAGCAGCCTCCCGTCGGAGGGTGCGCAGTATTTT
TRBV12-3/TRBV12-4	TRBJ1-5	NA	NA	CASSMEAFGQPQHF	TGTGCCAGCAGTATGGAGGCGTTCGGTCAGCCCCAGCATTTT
TRBV6-5	TRBJ1-1	NA	many	CASSYSKGLSTEAFF	TGTGCCAGCAGTTACTCGAAGGGATTAAGCACTGAAGCTTTCTTT
TRBV19	TRBJ2-2	TRBD1	NA	CASSLLQGAGELFF	TGTGCCAGTAGTTTGTTACAGGGGGCCGGGGAGCTGTTTTTT
TRBV9	TRBJ2-2	TRBD2	few	CASSVAAGETGELFF	TGTGCCAGCAGCGTAGCGGCGGGAGAGACCGGGGAGCTGTTTTTT
TRBV28	TRBJ2-2	TRBD1	NA	CASSLEGDRVRGELFF	TGTGCCAGCAGTTTAGAGGGGGACAGGGTCCGAGGGGAGCTGTTTTTT
TRBV7-9	TRBJ2-2	NA	few	CASSFYGVGETNTGELFF	TGTGCCAGCAGCTTTTATGGGGTCGGGGAAACAAACACCGGGGAGCTGTTTTTT
TRBV7-9	TRBJ2-5	NA	many	CASSFQGSGAQYF	TGTGCCAGCAGCTTCCAGGGATCGGGGGCCCAGTACTTC
TRBV6-2/TRBV6-3	TRBJ2-2	NA	few	CASSHQGMATGELFF	TGTGCCAGCAGTCATCAGGGGATGGCCACCGGGGAGCTGTTTTTT
TRBV27	TRBJ2-7	NA	NA	CASSWSRGAYEQYF	TGTGCCAGCAGTTGGTCCCGGGGCGCCTACGAGCAGTACTTC
TRBV30	TRBJ2-7	TRBD1	few	CAWSPSQGYEQYF	TGTGCCTGGAGCCCATCACAGGGGTACGAGCAGTACTTC
TRBV6-2/TRBV6-3	TRBJ1-1	NA	few	CASTWGPGLYNTEAFF	TGTGCCAGCACTTGGGGCCCGGGACTGTATAACACTGAAGCTTTCTTT
TRBV5-3	TRBJ2-5	TRBD1	NA	CASSDRDRETQYF	TGTGCCAGCAGCGACAGGGACCGAGAGACCCAGTACTTC
TRBV12-3/TRBV12-4	TRBJ1-4	NA	once	CASSLDSQRSEKLFF	TGTGCCAGCAGCCTAGACAGCCAAAGGAGTGAAAAACTGTTTTTT
TRBV4-3	TRBJ2-1	NA	NA	CASSQDPRVGANEQFF	TGCGCCAGCAGCCAAGATCCAAGGGTAGGTGCCAATGAGCAGTTCTTC
TRBV4-1	TRBJ2-3	TRBD2	many	CASSPRTSGGAGPTDTQYF	TGCGCCAGCAGCCCCAGGACTAGCGGGGGGGCCGGGCCCACAGATACGCAGTATTTT
TRBV20-1	TRBJ2-7	TRBD2	many	CSARDLTSGYEQYF	TGCAGTGCTAGAGATCTCACTAGCGGCTACGAGCAGTACTTC
TRBV7-7	TRBJ2-7	NA	NA	CASSPTVRAYEQYF	TGTGCTAGCAGCCCGACGGTGAGGGCCTACGAGCAGTACTTC